Following are 10 T cell receptor beta chains from one sample sequenced in a study of technical replicates of blood from a few donors. Libraries were prepared by immunoSEQ multiplex PCR; TCRdb keeps only in-frame clonotypes and omits some of them. The repertoire holds around 72,000 clones, with about 90% as singletons. The sequenced sample was T cells isolated from PBMCs. These receptors all stem from a human donor in good health.

V is TRBV7-8 and J is TRBJ2-3, with D tentatively TRBD2 (5 bases). This CDR3 region has 14 residues. Trimming took 5 bases from V and 3 from J, leaving 12 bases between them. Germline CDR1 and CDR2: SGHVS and FQNEAQ. The DNA of the CDR3 is TGTGCCAGCAGCCCAGAGGGCCTAACAGATACGCAGTATTTT. Translation gives CASSPEGLTDTQYF.

This clone was detected a few times. This chain connects TRBV27 to TRBJ1-2; 8 bases align to TRBD1. The J segment lost 7 bases and the V segment lost 6 bases, leaving 7 bases of the junction unmatched. Germline assignment: CDR1 MNHEY and CDR2 SMNVEV (reference sequence). This CDR3 contains 13 residues. CDR3 DNA sequence: TGTGCCAGCAGATGGACAGGGTCGGCTGGCTACACCTTC. Translation: CASRWTGSAGYTF.

The gene calls are TRBV5-1 and TRBJ2-3; a possible D gene is TRBD1 (6 bases). The V end lost 7 bases, the J end lost 4 bases, and 13 bases lay between the germline ends. This CDR3 spans 13 amino acids. CDR1 SGHRS and CDR2 YFSETQ come from the germline V gene. CDR3 region: CASSGTKPDTQYF. DNA for the CDR3: TGCGCCAGCTCCGGGACAAAGCCAGATACGCAGTATTTT.

In its sample, this clone was seen once. CDR3 amino acids: CASSYTGNYYEQYF. For the CDR3, the DNA is TGTGCCAGCAGCTACACCGGGAATTACTACGAGCAGTACTTC. The chain links TRBV7-9 to TRBJ2-7; the D gene is possibly TRBD2 (5 bases). This CDR3 has 14 residues. In germline, CDR1 is SEHNR, CDR2 FQNEAQ (reference sequence). V gave up 4 bases and J gave up 3 bases, with 13 bases separating them.

The chain employs TRBV27 and TRBJ2-3, with 10 bases that match TRBD2. Germline lookup yields CDR1 MNHEY and CDR2 SMNVEV (reference sequence). J gave up 1 base and V 1 base, and 8 bases lay outside the gene matches. The CDR3 has 18 amino acids. The CDR3, as DNA: TGTGCCAGCAGTTTATGGCAGCCCGGGACTAGCGGCACAGATACGCAGTATTTT. Translated: CASSLWQPGTSGTDTQYF.

This chain connects TRBV7-9 to TRBJ2-7; 10 bases are a match to TRBD1. This CDR3 spans 18 amino acids. Germline CDR1 and CDR2: SEHNR and FQNEAQ (reference sequence). The ends lost 2 bases at V and 4 bases at J; junction bases unmatched: 14. CDR3 in DNA: TGTGCCAGCAGCTTATACTTCGGGGTTGGGACAGGGGCGTACGAGCAGTACTTC. This translates into CASSLYFGVGTGAYEQYF.

This clone was detected only a few times. This chain joins TRBV10-2 and TRBJ2-7; D gene unclear. Germline lookup yields CDR1 WSHSY and CDR2 SAAADI. With 5 bases removed from V and 3 bases from J, the gap between germline ends came to 8 bases. CDR3 length: 12 residues. The CDR3 bases are TGCGCCAGCAGTCGTTCGGGCTACGAGCAGTACTTC. The encoded protein is CASSRSGYEQYF.

The chain links TRBV2 to TRBJ2-3, with TRBD1 as a possible D gene (5 bases). The V end was cut by 1 base, the J end by 5 bases, with 13 bases between. The germline V gene has CDR1 SNHLY and CDR2 FYNNEI. CDR3 length: 15 residues. The CDR3 region is CASSEGQGVGDTQYF. CDR3 bases: TGTGCCAGCAGTGAAGGGCAGGGTGTTGGAGATACGCAGTATTTT.

The chain uses TRBV11-2 and TRBJ2-5, with D hard to call. The CDR3 has 11 residues. Trimming shortened V by 3 bases and J by 5 bases, and 4 bases separated the two germline ends. The germline V gene encodes CDR1 SGHAT and CDR2 FQNNGV. This CDR3 is CASSFGETQYF. CDR3 nucleotide sequence: TGTGCCAGCAGCTTCGGGGAGACCCAGTACTTC.

The CDR3 loop is CASDDRAKTQYF. The CDR3, as DNA: TGTGCCAGCGACGACAGGGCTAAGACCCAGTACTTC. The chain uses TRBV28 and TRBJ2-5; 7 bases map to TRBD1. V was clipped by 8 bases and J by 6 bases; unmatched bases: 6. Germline CDR1 reads MDHEN; CDR2 reads SYDVKM. This CDR3 is built from 12 residues.